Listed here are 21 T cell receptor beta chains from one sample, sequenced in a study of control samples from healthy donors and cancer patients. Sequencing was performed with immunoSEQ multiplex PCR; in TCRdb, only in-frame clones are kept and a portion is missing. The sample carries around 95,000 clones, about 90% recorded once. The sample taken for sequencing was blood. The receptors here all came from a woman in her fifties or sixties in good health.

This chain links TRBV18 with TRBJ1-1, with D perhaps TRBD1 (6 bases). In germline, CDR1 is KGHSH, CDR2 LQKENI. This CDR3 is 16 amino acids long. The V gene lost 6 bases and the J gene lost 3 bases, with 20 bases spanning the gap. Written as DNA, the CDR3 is TGTGCCAGCTCCCTAAGCACCACAGGGTACTACACTGAAGCTTTCTTT. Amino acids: CASSLSTTGYYTEAFF.

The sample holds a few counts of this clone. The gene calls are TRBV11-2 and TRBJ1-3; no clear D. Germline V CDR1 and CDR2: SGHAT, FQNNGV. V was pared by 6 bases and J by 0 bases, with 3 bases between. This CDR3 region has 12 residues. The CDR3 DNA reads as TGTGCCAGCAGGAGCTCTGGAAACACCATATATTTT. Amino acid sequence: CASRSSGNTIYF.

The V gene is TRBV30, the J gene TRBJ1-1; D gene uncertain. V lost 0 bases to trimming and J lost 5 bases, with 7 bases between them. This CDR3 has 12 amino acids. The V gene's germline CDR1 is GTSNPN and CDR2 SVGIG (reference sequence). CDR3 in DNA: TGTGCCTGGAGTGTACTAGGGACTGAAGCTTTCTTT. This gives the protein CAWSVLGTEAFF.

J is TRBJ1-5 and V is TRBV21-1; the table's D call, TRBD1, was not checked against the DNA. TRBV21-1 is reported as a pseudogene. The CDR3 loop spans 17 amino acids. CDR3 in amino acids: CASSKDRQPNSNQPQHF. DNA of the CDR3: TGTGCCAGCAGCAAGGACAGACAACCAAATAGCAATCAGCCCCAGCATTTT.

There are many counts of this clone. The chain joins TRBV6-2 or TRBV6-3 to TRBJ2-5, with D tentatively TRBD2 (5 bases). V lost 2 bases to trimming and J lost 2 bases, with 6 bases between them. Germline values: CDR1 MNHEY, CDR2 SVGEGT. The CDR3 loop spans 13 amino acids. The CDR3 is CASSYGEQETQYF. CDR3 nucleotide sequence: TGTGCCAGCAGTTACGGGGAGCAAGAGACCCAGTACTTC.

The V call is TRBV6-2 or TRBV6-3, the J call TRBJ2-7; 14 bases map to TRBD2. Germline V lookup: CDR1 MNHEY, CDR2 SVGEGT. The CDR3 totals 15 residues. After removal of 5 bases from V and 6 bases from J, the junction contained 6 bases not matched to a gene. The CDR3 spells CASSLGLAGVSEQYV. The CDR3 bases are TGTGCCAGCAGTCTGGGACTAGCGGGAGTGAGCGAGCAGTACGTC.

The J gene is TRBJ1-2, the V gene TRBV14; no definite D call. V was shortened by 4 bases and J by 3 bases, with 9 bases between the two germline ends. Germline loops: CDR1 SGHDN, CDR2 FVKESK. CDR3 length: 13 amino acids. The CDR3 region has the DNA TGTGCCAGCAGCCCTACGCGGTACTATGGCTACACCTTC. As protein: CASSPTRYYGYTF.

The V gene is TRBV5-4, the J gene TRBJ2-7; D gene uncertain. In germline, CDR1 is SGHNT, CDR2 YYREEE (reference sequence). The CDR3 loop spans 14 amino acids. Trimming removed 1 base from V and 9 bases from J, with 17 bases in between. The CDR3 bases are TGTGCCAGCAGCTTGAGTTCGGCTAGAGTTGGGCAGTACTTC. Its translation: CASSLSSARVGQYF.

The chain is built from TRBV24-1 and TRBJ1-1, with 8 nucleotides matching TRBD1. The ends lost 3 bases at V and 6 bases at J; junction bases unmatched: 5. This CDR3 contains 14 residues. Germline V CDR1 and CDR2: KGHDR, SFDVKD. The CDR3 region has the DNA TGTGCCACCAGTGATGCGGACAGGGCTTCTGAAGCTTTCTTT. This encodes CATSDADRASEAFF.

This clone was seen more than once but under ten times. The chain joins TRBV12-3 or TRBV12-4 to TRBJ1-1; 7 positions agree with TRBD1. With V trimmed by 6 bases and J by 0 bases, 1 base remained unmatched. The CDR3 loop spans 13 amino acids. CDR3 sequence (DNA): TGTGCCAGCAGGGGACAGATGAACACTGAAGCTTTCTTT. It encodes CASRGQMNTEAFF.

CDR3 residues: CASSAATSRSGGELFF. The CDR3 nucleotides read TGTGCCAGCAGCGCGGCGACTAGTAGGAGTGGCGGGGAGCTGTTTTTT. The V and J genes are TRBV7-3 and TRBJ2-2; weak D call: TRBD2 (6 bases). V was clipped by 5 bases and J by 7 bases, with 20 bases between them. The CDR3 runs to 16 residues. Germline V gene lookup returns CDR1 SGHTA and CDR2 FQGTGA.

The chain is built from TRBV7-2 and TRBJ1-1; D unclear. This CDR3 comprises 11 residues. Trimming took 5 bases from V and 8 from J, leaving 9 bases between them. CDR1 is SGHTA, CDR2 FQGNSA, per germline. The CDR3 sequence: CASSLAWEAFF. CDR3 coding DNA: TGTGCCAGCAGCCTGGCGTGGGAAGCTTTCTTT.

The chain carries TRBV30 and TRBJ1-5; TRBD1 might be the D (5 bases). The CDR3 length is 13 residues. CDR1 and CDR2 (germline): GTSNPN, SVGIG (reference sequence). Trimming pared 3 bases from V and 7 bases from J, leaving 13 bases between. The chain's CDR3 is CAWRGTERQPQHF. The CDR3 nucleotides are TGTGCCTGGAGAGGGACCGAGCGGCAGCCCCAGCATTTT. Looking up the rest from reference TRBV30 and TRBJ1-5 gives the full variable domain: SQTIHQWPATLVQPVGSPLSLECTVEGTSNPNLYWYRQAAGRGLQLLFYSVGIGQISSEVPQNLSASRPQDRQFILSSKKLLLSDSGFYLCAWRGTERQPQHFGDGTRLSIL.

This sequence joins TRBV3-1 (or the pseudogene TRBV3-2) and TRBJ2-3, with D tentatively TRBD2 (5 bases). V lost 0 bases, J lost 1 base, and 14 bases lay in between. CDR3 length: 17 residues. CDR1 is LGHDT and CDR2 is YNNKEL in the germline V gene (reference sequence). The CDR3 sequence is CASSQDRYKGGTDTQYF. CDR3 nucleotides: TGTGCCAGCAGCCAAGATCGGTATAAGGGAGGCACAGATACGCAGTATTTT.

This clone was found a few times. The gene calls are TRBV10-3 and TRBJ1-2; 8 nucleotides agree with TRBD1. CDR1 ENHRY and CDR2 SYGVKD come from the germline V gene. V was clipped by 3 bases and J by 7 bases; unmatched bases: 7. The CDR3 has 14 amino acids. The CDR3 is CAISDLAGGFGYTF. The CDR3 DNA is TGTGCCATCAGTGATCTCGCAGGGGGCTTTGGCTACACCTTC.

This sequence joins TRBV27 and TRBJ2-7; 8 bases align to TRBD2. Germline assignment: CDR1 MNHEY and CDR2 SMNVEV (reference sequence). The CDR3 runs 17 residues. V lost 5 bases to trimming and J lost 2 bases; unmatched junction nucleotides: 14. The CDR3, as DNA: TGTGCCAGCAGTCCTCGGGGGGGGTCTCCGCGGCCCTACGAGCAGTACGTC. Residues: CASSPRGGSPRPYEQYV.

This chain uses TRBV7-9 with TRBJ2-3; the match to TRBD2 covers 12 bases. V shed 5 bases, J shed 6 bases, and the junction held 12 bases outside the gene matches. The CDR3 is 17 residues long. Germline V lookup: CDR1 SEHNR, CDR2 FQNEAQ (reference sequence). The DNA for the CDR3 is TGTGCCAGCAGCCGAGAAATGACTAGCGGGAGTATGGATACGCAGTATTTT. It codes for CASSREMTSGSMDTQYF.

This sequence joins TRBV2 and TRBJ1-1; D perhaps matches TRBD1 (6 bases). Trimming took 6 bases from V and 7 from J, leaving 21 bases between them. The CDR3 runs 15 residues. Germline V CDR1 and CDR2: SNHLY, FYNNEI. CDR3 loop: CASSLQGTSTVEAFF. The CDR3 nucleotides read TGTGCCAGCAGCCTGCAGGGGACCTCGACCGTTGAAGCTTTCTTT.

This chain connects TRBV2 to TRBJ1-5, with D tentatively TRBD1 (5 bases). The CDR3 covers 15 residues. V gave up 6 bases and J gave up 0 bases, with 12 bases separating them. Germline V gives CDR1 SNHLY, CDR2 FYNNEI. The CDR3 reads CASSRGTASNQPQHF. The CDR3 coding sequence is TGTGCCAGCAGCCGCGGGACGGCTAGCAATCAGCCCCAGCATTTT.

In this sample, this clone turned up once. This CDR3 is CASSLTGFSGNTIYF. The CDR3 nucleotides are TGTGCCAGCAGCCTCACAGGGTTTTCTGGAAACACCATATATTTT. This chain connects TRBV6-5 to TRBJ1-3; D perhaps matches TRBD1 (6 bases). From germline, CDR1 is MNHEY and CDR2 SVGAGI. V was pared by 6 bases and J by 1 base, with 13 bases between. The CDR3 runs to 15 residues.

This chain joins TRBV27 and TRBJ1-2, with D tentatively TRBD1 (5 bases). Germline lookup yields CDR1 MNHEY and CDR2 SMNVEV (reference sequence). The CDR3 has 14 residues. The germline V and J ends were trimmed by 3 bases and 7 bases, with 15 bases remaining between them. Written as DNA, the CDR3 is TGTGCCAGCAGTTTTTTCGGGCAGGGTGGTGGCTACACCTTC. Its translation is CASSFFGQGGGYTF.